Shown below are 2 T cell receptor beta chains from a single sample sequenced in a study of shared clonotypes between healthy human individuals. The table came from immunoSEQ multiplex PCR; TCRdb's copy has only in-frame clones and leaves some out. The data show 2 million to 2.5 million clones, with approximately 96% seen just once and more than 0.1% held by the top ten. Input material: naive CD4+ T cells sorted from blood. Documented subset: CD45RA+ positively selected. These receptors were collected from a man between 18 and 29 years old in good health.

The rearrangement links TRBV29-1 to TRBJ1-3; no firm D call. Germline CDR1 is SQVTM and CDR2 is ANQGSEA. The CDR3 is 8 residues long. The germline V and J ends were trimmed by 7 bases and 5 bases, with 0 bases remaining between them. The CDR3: CSGNTIYF. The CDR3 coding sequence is TGCAGCGGAAACACCATATATTTT.

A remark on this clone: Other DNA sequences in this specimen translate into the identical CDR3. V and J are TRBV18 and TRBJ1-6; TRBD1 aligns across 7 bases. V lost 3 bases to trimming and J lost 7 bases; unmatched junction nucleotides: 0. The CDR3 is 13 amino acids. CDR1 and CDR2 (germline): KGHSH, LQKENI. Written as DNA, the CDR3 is TGTGCCAGCTCACCGGACAGGAATTCACCCCTCCACTTT. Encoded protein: CASSPDRNSPLHF.